The rows below give T cell receptor beta chains drawn from one sample of a study of shared clonotypes between healthy human individuals. Method: immunoSEQ multiplex PCR; TCRdb's copy keeps in-frame clones and lacks some. The sample shows around 430,000 clones, 79% of them seen only once. Sequenced sample: PBMCs. The receptors come from a woman aged 40 to 50 in good health. Some clones in this sample may be carry-over from other donors' samples. Both conserved end residues are part of each CDR3.

v_gene	j_gene	CDR3aa
TRBV14	TRBJ2-3	CASSTRTAWTDTQYF
TRBV6-4	TRBJ2-1	CASTRQGAYNEQFF
TRBV9	TRBJ2-7	CASSVGGAGNEQYF
TRBV18	TRBJ2-6	CASSPRTDGANVLTF
TRBV2	TRBJ1-1	CASSSRDWDTEAFF
TRBV5-1	TRBJ2-2	CASSKRTSEYTGELFF
TRBV4-1	TRBJ1-2	CASSPQGPVGGYTF
TRBV15	TRBJ2-5	CATSTPTGAQETQYF
TRBV18	TRBJ2-7	CASSPATGSYEQYF
TRBV7-9	TRBJ1-1	CASSLVGGNTEAFF
TRBV4-1	TRBJ1-2	CASSQEVAIRGYGYTF
TRBV18	TRBJ2-4	CASSPRGRAGSKNIQYF
TRBV4-1	TRBJ2-1	CASSTPGTSSYNEQFF
TRBV28	TRBJ2-3	CASSLGIREGFADTQYF
TRBV30	TRBJ2-3	CAWSIPTPGTGRPDTQYF
TRBV30	TRBJ1-4	CAWKFAGGSQDEKLFF
TRBV6-5	TRBJ2-1	CATSGFEDNEQFF
TRBV4-1	TRBJ2-1	CASSHYTGTALYNEQFF
TRBV7-6	TRBJ1-1	CASSRDVNTEAFF
TRBV7-9	TRBJ2-7	CASSFGGQGLDEQYF
TRBV2	TRBJ2-6	CASRATSGGTSGANVLTF
TRBV5-6	TRBJ2-7	CASSTTRNGEQYF
TRBV5-1	TRBJ2-7	CASSPLPLGQGGFYEQYF
TRBV7-3	TRBJ2-1	CASSLRLAGGNEQFF
TRBV7-6	TRBJ2-5	CASSLQSGAETQYF
TRBV9	TRBJ1-2	CASSPDTSYGYTF
TRBV5-1	TRBJ2-5	CASSPQGARETQYF
TRBV28	TRBJ2-1	CASSFADEKNEQFF
TRBV28	TRBJ1-3	CASSPPQAGNTIYF
TRBV5-4	-	CASSLRPSGTYEQYF
TRBV6-1	TRBJ2-7	CASSEATYEQYF
TRBV11-2	TRBJ2-1	CASIPLAGGLNEQFF
TRBV30	TRBJ2-7	CAWSVSSRRDEQYF
TRBV18	TRBJ1-2	CASSPRENYGYTF
TRBV5-4	TRBJ2-1	CASSQASGGYNEQFF
TRBV28	TRBJ2-7	CASSWVSTYEQYF
TRBV27	TRBJ1-4	CASSFLGTNEKLFF
TRBV30	TRBJ1-1	CAWSVGRLRNTEAFF
TRBV27	TRBJ2-2	CASRRSSSTGELFF
TRBV7-2	TRBJ1-1	CASSLARENTEAFF
TRBV4-1	TRBJ1-4	CASRLQGANEKLFF
TRBV28	TRBJ1-3	CASTDRWVASGNTIYF
TRBV5-1	TRBJ1-2	CASSYGQGGNDGYTF
TRBV9	TRBJ1-2	CASEGGNYGYTF
TRBV11-2	TRBJ1-2	CASSLRGDGTYGYTF
TRBV18	TRBJ2-3	CASSPSTITHTDTQYF
TRBV6-5	TRBJ2-5	CASSYSGATQETQYF
TRBV6-4	TRBJ1-5	CASSDPTGTRNQPQHF
TRBV23-1	TRBJ1-1	CASSVVIRLNTEAFF
TRBV6-5	TRBJ2-3	CASSYSGRLSDTQYF
TRBV15	TRBJ2-7	CATSRGSGSHYEQYF
TRBV19	TRBJ1-1	CASSIGVYTEAFF
TRBV5-1	TRBJ2-2	CASSLGHTNTGELFF
TRBV11-3	TRBJ2-7	CASSRGLAGGEQYF
TRBV29-1	TRBJ1-4	CSVEVGGQGGEKLFF
TRBV18	TRBJ2-6	CASSPGGRASGANVLTF
TRBV7-7	TRBJ2-5	CASSPMGRAETQYF